These T cell receptor beta chains were read from a single sample in a study of T-cell reconstitution after alpha-beta-depleted transplantation in children. One entry per CDR3 protein results from TCRdb running MiXCR on the PCR reads. The top ten hold over 9.5% of the sample, which has more than 250,000 distinct CDR3 sequences, almost 10% seen once. The sequencing here drew on PBMCs from the stem cell graft donor, taken from the stem cell graft. These receptors came from a human donor who donated a stem cell graft to a child with SCID. Both conserved end residues are part of each CDR3. D genes are given only for firm matches. Clone size is not always given. Where it is, it says once, few, many or a class for expanded clones.

v_call,j_call,d_call,clone_size,cdr3_aa,cdr3_nt
TRBV14,TRBJ2-7,TRBD1,many,CASSPNVDRAHEQYF,TGTGCCAGCAGCCCGAACGTGGACAGGGCTCACGAGCAGTACTTC
TRBV29-1,TRBJ2-7,-,few,CSVVFGAQYEQYF,TGCAGCGTTGTATTTGGGGCTCAGTACGAGCAGTACTTC
TRBV15,TRBJ1-3,-,-,CATSRVRTDFGNTIYF,TGTGCCACCAGCAGAGTAAGGACAGATTTTGGAAACACCATATATTTT
TRBV3-1,TRBJ2-5,-,-,CASSQGQAETQYF,TGTGCCAGCAGCCAAGGACAAGCGGAGACCCAGTACTTC
TRBV24-1,TRBJ2-1,TRBD1,few,CATSGQGALGYNEQFF,TGTGCCACCAGTGGGCAGGGGGCCCTGGGTTACAATGAGCAGTTCTTC
TRBV6-1,TRBJ2-5,-,few,CASSEGQGGRKTQYF,TGTGCCAGCAGTGAAGGTCAGGGGGGAAGGAAGACCCAGTACTTC
TRBV12-3/TRBV12-4,TRBJ2-4,TRBD1,few,CASSRWTGADKNIQYF,TGTGCCAGCAGTCGATGGACAGGGGCAGACAAAAACATTCAGTACTTC
TRBV7-9,TRBJ2-1,TRBD2,-,CASSWTGGAYVYEQFF,TGTGCCAGCAGCTGGACCGGGGGGGCCTATGTCTATGAGCAGTTCTTC
TRBV29-1,TRBJ1-3,-,few,CSGREFSGNTIYF,TGCAGCGGGAGGGAATTCTCTGGAAACACCATATATTTT
TRBV12-3/TRBV12-4,TRBJ2-2,TRBD2,-,CASSLGEGTGELFF,TGTGCCAGCAGTTTAGGGGAGGGGACCGGGGAGCTGTTTTTT
TRBV10-3,TRBJ2-1,TRBD2,-,CAISPGLAGGLYEQFF,TGTGCCATCAGTCCGGGACTAGCGGGGGGGCTGTATGAGCAGTTCTTC
TRBV19,TRBJ2-6,-,few,CASSQTDSGANVLTF,TGTGCCAGTAGTCAAACCGACTCTGGGGCCAACGTCCTGACTTTC
TRBV20-1,TRBJ1-1,-,few,CSARQGQNTEAFF,TGCAGTGCTAGACAGGGACAGAACACTGAAGCTTTCTTT
TRBV6-1,TRBJ1-4,-,-,CASSDSATNEKLFF,TGTGCCAGCAGTGACAGCGCAACTAATGAAAAACTGTTTTTT